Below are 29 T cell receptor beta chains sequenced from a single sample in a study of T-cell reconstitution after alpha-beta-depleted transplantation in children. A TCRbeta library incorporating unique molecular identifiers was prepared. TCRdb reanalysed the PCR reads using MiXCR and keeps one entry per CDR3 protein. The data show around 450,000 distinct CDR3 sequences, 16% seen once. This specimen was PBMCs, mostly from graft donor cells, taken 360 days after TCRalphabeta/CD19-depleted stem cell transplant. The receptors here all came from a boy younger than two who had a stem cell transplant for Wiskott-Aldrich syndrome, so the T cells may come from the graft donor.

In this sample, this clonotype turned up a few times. The CDR3 is CASSRGVKVTDTQYF. The CDR3 bases are TGTGCCAGCAGCAGAGGGGTGAAAGTCACAGATACGCAGTATTTT. V is TRBV7-9 and J is TRBJ2-3; D tentatively reads TRBD1 or TRBD2 (5 bases each). CDR1 and CDR2 from the germline V gene are SEHNR and FQNEAQ (reference sequence). The CDR3 is made up of 15 amino acids. Trimming stripped 5 bases from V and 2 bases from J, with 14 bases between.

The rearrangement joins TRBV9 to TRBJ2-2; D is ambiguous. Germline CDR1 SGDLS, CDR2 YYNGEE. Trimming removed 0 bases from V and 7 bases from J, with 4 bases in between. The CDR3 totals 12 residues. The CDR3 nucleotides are TGTGCCAGCAGCGTAGATGGCGGGGAGCTGTTTTTT. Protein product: CASSVDGGELFF. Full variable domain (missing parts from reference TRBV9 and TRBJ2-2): DSGVTQTPKHLITATGQRVTLRCSPRSGDLSVYWYQQSLDQGLQFLIQYYNGEERAKGNILERFSAQQFPDLHSELNLSSLELGDSALYFCASSVDGGELFFGEGSRLTVL.

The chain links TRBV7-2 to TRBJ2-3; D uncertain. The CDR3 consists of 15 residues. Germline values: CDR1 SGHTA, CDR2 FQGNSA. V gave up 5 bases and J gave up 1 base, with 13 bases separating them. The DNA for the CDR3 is TGTGCCAGCAGCCCCACAATACCCCGCACAGATACGCAGTATTTT. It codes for CASSPTIPRTDTQYF.

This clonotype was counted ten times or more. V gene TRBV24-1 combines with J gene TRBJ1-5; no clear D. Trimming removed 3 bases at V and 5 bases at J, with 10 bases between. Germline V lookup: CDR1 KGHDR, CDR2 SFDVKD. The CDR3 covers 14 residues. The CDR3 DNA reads TGTGCCACCAGTGATCCAACGACGGATCAGCCCCAGCATTTT. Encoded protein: CATSDPTTDQPQHF.

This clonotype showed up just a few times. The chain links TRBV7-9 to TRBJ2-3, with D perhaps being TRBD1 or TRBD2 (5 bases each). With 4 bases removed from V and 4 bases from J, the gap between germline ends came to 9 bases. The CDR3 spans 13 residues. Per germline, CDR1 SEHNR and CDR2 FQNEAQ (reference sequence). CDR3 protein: CASSSKGPDTQYF. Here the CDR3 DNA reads TGTGCCAGCAGCTCAAAGGGACCAGATACGCAGTATTTT.

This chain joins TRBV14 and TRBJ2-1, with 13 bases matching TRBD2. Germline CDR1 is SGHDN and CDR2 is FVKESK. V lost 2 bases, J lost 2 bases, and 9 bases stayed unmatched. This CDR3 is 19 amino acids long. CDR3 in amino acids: CASSQLRTSGRGPYNEQFF. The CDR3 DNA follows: TGTGCCAGCAGCCAACTTCGGACTAGCGGGAGAGGGCCCTACAATGAGCAGTTCTTC.

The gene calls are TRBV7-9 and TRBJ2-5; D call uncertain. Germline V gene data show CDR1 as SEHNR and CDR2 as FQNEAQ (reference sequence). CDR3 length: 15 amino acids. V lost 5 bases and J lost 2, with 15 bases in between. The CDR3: CASSPKGSQQETQYF. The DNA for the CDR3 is TGTGCCAGCAGCCCGAAAGGGTCGCAACAAGAGACCCAGTACTTC.

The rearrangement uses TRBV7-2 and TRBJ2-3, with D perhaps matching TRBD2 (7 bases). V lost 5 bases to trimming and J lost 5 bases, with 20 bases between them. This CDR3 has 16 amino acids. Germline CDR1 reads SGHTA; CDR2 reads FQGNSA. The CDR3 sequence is CASSRRTVQRGDTQYF. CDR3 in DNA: TGTGCCAGCAGCCGGCGGACAGTCCAGCGGGGAGATACGCAGTATTTT.

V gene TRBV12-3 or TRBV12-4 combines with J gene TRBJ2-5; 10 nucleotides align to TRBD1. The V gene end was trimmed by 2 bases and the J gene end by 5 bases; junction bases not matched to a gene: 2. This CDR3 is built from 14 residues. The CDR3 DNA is TGTGCCAGCAGTTTAAGGACAGGGGGGGAGACCCAGTACTTC. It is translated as CASSLRTGGETQYF.

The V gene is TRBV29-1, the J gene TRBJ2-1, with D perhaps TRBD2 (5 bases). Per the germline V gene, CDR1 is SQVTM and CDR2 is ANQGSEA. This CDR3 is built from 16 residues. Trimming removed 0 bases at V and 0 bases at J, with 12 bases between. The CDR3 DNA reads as TGCAGCGTTGAAGATTTTCAAGGGAGCTCCTACAATGAGCAGTTCTTC. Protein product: CSVEDFQGSSYNEQFF.

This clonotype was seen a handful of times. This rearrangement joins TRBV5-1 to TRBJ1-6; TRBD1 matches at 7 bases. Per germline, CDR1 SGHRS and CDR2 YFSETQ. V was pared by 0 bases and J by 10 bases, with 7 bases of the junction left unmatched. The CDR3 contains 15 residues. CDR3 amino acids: CASSLEVTGVSPLHF. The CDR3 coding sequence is TGCGCCAGCAGCTTGGAAGTTACAGGGGTATCACCCCTCCACTTT. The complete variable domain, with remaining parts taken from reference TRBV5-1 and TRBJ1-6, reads KAGVTQTPRYLIKTRGQQVTLSCSPISGHRSVSWYQQTPGQGLQFLFEYFSETQRNKGNFPGRFSGRQFSNSRSEMNVSTLELGDSALYLCASSLEVTGVSPLHFGNGTRLTVT.

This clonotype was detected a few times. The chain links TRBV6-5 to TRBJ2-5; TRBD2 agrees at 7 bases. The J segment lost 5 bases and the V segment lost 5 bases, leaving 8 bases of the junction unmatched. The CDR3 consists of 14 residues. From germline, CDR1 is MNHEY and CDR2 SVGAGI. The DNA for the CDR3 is TGTGCCAGCAGTAACCGACTAGCCCGGGAGACCCAGTACTTC. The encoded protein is CASSNRLARETQYF.

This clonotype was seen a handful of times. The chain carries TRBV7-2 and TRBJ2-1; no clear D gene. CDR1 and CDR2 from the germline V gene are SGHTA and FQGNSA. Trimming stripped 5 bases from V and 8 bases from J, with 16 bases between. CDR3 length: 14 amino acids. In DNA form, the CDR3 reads TGTGCCAGCAGCCCTACACTACCTAATGATGAGCAGTTCTTC. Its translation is CASSPTLPNDEQFF.

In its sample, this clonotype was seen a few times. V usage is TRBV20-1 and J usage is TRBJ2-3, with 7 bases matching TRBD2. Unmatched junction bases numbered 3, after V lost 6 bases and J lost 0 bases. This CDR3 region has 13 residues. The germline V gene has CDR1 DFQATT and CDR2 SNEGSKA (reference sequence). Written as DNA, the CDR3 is TGCAGTGCCCTGGGAGGGAGCACAGATACGCAGTATTTT. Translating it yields CSALGGSTDTQYF.

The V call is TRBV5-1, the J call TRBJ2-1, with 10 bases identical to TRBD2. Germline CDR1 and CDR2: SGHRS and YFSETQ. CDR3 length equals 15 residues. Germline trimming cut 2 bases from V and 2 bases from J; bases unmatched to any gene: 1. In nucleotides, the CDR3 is TGCGCCAGCAGCTTTACTAGCGGGACCTACAATGAGCAGTTCTTC. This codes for CASSFTSGTYNEQFF.

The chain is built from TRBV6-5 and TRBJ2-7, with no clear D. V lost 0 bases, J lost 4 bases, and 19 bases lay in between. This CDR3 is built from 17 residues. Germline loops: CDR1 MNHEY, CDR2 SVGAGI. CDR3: CASSYSPLKIDMYEQYF. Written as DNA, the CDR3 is TGTGCCAGCAGTTACTCCCCTTTGAAAATAGATATGTACGAGCAGTACTTC.

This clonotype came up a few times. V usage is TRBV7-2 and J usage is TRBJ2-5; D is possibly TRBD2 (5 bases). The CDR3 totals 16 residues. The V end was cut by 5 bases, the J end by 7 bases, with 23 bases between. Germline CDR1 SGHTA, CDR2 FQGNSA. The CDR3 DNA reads TGTGCCAGCAGCCCGGAGCTAGCAGTCCTTCGGGGGACCCAGTACTTC. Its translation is CASSPELAVLRGTQYF.

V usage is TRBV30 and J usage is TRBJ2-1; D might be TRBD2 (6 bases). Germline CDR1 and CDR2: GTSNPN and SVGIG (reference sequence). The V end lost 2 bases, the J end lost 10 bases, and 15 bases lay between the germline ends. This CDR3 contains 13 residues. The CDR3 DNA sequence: TGTGCCTGGAGTTTCTTACTAGCTGTAGAGCAGTTCTTC. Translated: CAWSFLLAVEQFF.

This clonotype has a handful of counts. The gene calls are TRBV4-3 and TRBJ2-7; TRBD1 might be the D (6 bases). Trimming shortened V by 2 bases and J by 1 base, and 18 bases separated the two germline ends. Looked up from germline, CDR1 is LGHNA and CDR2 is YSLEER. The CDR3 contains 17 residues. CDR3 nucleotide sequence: TGCGCCAGCAGCCAACGCCTCGGGCAGGGGATTTCCTACGAGCAGTACTTC. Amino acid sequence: CASSQRLGQGISYEQYF.

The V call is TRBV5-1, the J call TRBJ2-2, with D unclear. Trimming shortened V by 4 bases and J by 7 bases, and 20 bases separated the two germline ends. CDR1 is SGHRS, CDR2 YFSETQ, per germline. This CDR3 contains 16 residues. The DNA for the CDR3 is TGCGCCAGCAGCGCCGCAGGTAGCATAGGCGTCGGGGAGCTGTTTTTT. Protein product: CASSAAGSIGVGELFF.

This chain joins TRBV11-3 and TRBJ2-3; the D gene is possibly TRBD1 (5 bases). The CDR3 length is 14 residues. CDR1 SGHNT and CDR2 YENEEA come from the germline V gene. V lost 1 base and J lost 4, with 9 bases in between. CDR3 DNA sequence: TGTGCCAGCAGCTTAGGAAGGGGCTCAGATACGCAGTATTTT. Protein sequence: CASSLGRGSDTQYF.

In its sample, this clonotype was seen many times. CDR3 region: CTKVGSSYNEQFF. The CDR3 nucleotides read TGCACGAAGGTAGGGAGCTCCTACAATGAGCAGTTCTTC. This chain connects TRBV20-1 to TRBJ2-1; D is perhaps TRBD2 (5 bases). CDR3 size: 13 residues. Germline CDR1 DFQATT, CDR2 SNEGSKA (reference sequence).

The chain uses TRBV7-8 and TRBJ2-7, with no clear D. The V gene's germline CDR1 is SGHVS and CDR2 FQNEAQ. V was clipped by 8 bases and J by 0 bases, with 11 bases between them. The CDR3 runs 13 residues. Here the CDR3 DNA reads TGTGCCAGCGCGGTGGGTAGCTCCTACGAGCAGTACTTC. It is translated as CASAVGSSYEQYF.

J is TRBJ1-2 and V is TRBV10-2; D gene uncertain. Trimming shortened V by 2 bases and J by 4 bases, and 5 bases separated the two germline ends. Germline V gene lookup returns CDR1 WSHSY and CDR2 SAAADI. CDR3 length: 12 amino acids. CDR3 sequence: CASSEDLYGYTF. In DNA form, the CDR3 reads TGCGCCAGCAGTGAGGATCTCTATGGCTACACCTTC.

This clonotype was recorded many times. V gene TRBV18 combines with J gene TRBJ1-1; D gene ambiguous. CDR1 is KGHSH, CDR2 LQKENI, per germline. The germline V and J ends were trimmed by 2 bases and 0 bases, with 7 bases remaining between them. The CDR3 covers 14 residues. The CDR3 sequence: CASSPRHMNTEAFF. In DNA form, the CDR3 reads TGTGCCAGCTCACCAAGGCATATGAACACTGAAGCTTTCTTT.

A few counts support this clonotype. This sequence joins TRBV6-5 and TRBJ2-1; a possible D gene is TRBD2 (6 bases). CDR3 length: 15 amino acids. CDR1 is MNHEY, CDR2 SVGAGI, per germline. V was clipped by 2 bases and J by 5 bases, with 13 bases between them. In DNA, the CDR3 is TGTGCCAGCAGTTACCGACTAGAAAGAGACAATGAGCAGTTCTTC. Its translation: CASSYRLERDNEQFF.

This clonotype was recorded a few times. CDR3 region: CASSSFREKLFF. As DNA, the CDR3 is TGTGCCAGCAGTAGTTTTAGGGAAAAACTGTTTTTT. The rearrangement joins TRBV28 to TRBJ1-4; D gene unclear. There are 12 residues in the CDR3. The V and J ends lost 5 bases and 8 bases respectively, with 9 bases between them. CDR1 and CDR2 from the germline V gene are MDHEN and SYDVKM.

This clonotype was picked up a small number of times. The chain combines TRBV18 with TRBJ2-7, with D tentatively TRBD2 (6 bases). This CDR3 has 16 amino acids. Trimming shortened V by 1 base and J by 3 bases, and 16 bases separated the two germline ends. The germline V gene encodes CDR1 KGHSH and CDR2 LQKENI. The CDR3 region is CASSPRGVASVYEQYF. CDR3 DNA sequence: TGTGCCAGCTCACCACGGGGGGTTGCTAGCGTCTACGAGCAGTACTTC.

DNA of the CDR3: TGTGCCAGCAGCTTAGAGGGGCTCCCCTTCTACGAGCAGTACTTC. This encodes CASSLEGLPFYEQYF. The chain combines TRBV7-2 with TRBJ2-7, with a tentative D call TRBD1 (5 bases). From germline, CDR1 is SGHTA and CDR2 FQGNSA. V was cut by 1 base and J by 3 bases, with 13 bases left in between. The CDR3 extends over 15 amino acids.